The 27 T cell receptor beta chains listed next were all sequenced from one sample in a study of pediatric ulcerative colitis. One to two pinch biopsies were taken from the rectum during colonoscopy. Measured with immunoSEQ multiplex PCR; TCRdb has only the in-frame clones, and not every one. This table has tens of thousands of clones, about four fifths appearing once. Sequencing input: gut tissue. The receptors shown here come from a girl aged 10-17 years with moderate ulcerative colitis.

The V call is TRBV5-4, the J call TRBJ2-1; D might be TRBD2 (5 bases). Germline values: CDR1 SGHNT, CDR2 YYREEE (reference sequence). Trimming removed 4 bases at V and 3 bases at J, with 17 bases between. This CDR3 is built from 16 residues. The CDR3 nucleotides read TGTGCCAGCAGCCCCAACAGCGGCCGGGACTACAATGAGCAGTTCTTC. This encodes CASSPNSGRDYNEQFF.

The chain joins TRBV19 to TRBJ2-7; 12 nucleotides agree with TRBD1. The CDR3 is 15 amino acids. The germline V gene has CDR1 LNHDA and CDR2 SQIVND (reference sequence). The V and J ends lost 5 bases and 0 bases, in that order; junction bases with no gene match: 2. CDR3 residues: CASSSGQGASYEQYF. CDR3 nucleotides: TGTGCCAGTAGTTCGGGACAGGGGGCCTCCTACGAGCAGTACTTC.

V usage is TRBV19 and J usage is TRBJ1-3; D unresolved. Trimming stripped 2 bases from V and 1 base from J, with 12 bases between. The CDR3 is 16 amino acids. CDR1 LNHDA and CDR2 SQIVND come from the germline V gene (reference sequence). This chain's CDR3 is CASSIMGRHSGNTIYF. CDR3 sequence (DNA): TGTGCCAGTAGTATAATGGGGAGACATTCTGGAAACACCATATATTTT. The full variable domain, its missing parts supplied by reference TRBV19 and TRBJ1-3, is DGGITQSPKYLFRKEGQNVTLSCEQNLNHDAMYWYRQDPGQGLRLIYYSQIVNDFQKGDIAEGYSVSREKKESFPLTVTSAQKNPTAFYLCASSIMGRHSGNTIYFGEGSWLTVV.

The V call is TRBV6-5, the J call TRBJ1-1, with D possibly TRBD1 on 5 matching bases. Germline-derived CDR1 and CDR2 are MNHEY and SVGAGI. This CDR3 spans 11 amino acids. V was trimmed by 10 bases and J by 7 bases, leaving 13 bases between them. The CDR3 loop reads CATLGGYEAFF. DNA for the CDR3: TGTGCCACCCTGGGGGGATATGAAGCTTTCTTT.

The count of this clone is one. This sample includes further DNA sequences coding for the same CDR3. This chain links TRBV2 with TRBJ1-2; D might be TRBD1 (5 bases). The CDR3 has 14 amino acids. Germline-derived CDR1 and CDR2 are SNHLY and FYNNEI. The V gene lost 3 bases and the J gene lost 3 bases, with 11 bases spanning the gap. CDR3 residues: CASSEVRGDYGYTF. The DNA of the CDR3 is TGTGCCAGCAGTGAGGTTAGAGGGGACTATGGCTACACCTTC.

With regard to this clone: The junction shows a germline mismatch at one end, possibly a read error. The chain has TRBV27 and TRBJ1-1; D possibly corresponds to TRBD1 (5 bases). The CDR3 totals 15 residues. Germline CDR1 MNHEY, CDR2 SMNVEV (reference sequence). This CDR3 is CASNLSGGGNTEAFF. For the CDR3, the DNA is TGTGCCAGCAATTTATCGGGCGGGGGGAACACTGAAGCTTTCTTT.

The CDR3: CASSREAVGEQYF. CDR3 sequence (DNA): TGTGCCAGCAGCCGAGAGGCCGTTGGCGAGCAGTACTTC. The chain joins TRBV7-2 to TRBJ2-7; D unclear. The ends were cut back, 5 bases at V and 6 bases at J, with 14 bases in the middle. Germline V gene sequence: CDR1 SGHTA, CDR2 FQGNSA. This CDR3 is 13 amino acids long.

The rearrangement joins TRBV5-4 to TRBJ1-5, with a weak D call TRBD1 (5 bases). CDR3 length: 15 amino acids. The germline V gene encodes CDR1 SGHNT and CDR2 YYREEE (reference sequence). V was clipped by 1 base and J by 10 bases, with 18 bases between them. CDR3 nucleotides: TGTGCCAGCAGCTTGTACGGGACGGCAATCAGCCCCCAGCATTTT. Its protein product is CASSLYGTAISPQHF.

A single count supports this clone. This chain uses TRBV29-1 with TRBJ1-3; 7 bases match TRBD1. The germline gives CDR1 SQVTM, CDR2 ANQGSEA. V lost 7 bases and J lost 0; bases outside the gene matches: 6. The CDR3 has 14 residues. CDR3 protein: CSARQGGSGNTIYF. In DNA, the CDR3 is TGCAGCGCTCGACAGGGAGGCTCTGGAAACACCATATATTTT.

The rearrangement joins TRBV9 to TRBJ2-3, with D unresolved. CDR1 is SGDLS and CDR2 is YYNGEE in the germline V gene. The CDR3 spans 14 residues. Deletions cut 0 bases from V and 5 bases from J, with 10 bases between. CDR3 amino acids: CASSVAGQEDTQYF. CDR3 sequence (DNA): TGTGCCAGCAGCGTAGCGGGCCAAGAAGATACGCAGTATTTT.

The DNA of the CDR3 is TGTGCCAGCAGCGTAGGACAGGGTAATGAAAAACTGTTTTTT. Protein product: CASSVGQGNEKLFF. The chain carries TRBV9 and TRBJ1-4; 7 nucleotides line up with TRBD1. The CDR3 extends over 14 amino acids. V shed 0 bases, J shed 4 bases, and the junction held 0 bases outside the gene matches. CDR1 and CDR2 from the germline V gene are SGDLS and YYNGEE.

The gene calls are TRBV5-1 and TRBJ1-1; D remains ambiguous. The CDR3 totals 15 residues. Germline V gene sequence: CDR1 SGHRS, CDR2 YFSETQ. The germline V and J ends were trimmed by 0 bases and 0 bases, with 9 bases remaining between them. CDR3 residues: CASSLAGQLNTEAFF. The CDR3 nucleotides are TGCGCCAGCAGCTTGGCCGGGCAGTTGAACACTGAAGCTTTCTTT.

The chain combines TRBV11-3 with TRBJ1-1; weak D call: TRBD1 (6 bases). Trimming pared 5 bases from V and 6 bases from J, leaving 13 bases between. This CDR3 spans 13 amino acids. Germline values: CDR1 SGHNT, CDR2 YENEEA. DNA for the CDR3: TGTGCCAGCAGCCTCCCAGGGGATTCTGAAGCTTTCTTT. Protein sequence: CASSLPGDSEAFF.

This sequence joins TRBV6-5 and TRBJ1-2; the D is unclear. The germline V gene encodes CDR1 MNHEY and CDR2 SVGAGI. V lost 2 bases to trimming and J lost 6 bases, with 16 bases between them. The CDR3 length is 15 residues. DNA for the CDR3: TGTGCCAGCAGTTACGGGCACGTGAGCGGGCATGGCTACACCTTC. Its translation: CASSYGHVSGHGYTF.

The chain carries TRBV30 and TRBJ1-1; 8 positions match TRBD1. V lost 8 bases and J lost 0; bases outside the gene matches: 5. The germline V gene encodes CDR1 GTSNPN and CDR2 SVGIG (reference sequence). The CDR3 covers 13 residues. In nucleotides, the CDR3 is TGTGCCACAGACAGGGGTTTGAACACTGAAGCTTTCTTT. Translation: CATDRGLNTEAFF.

The chain employs TRBV6-5 and TRBJ1-2; D is uncertain. Germline lookup yields CDR1 MNHEY and CDR2 SVGAGI. Trimming removed 5 bases from V and 8 bases from J, with 18 bases in between. This CDR3 comprises 14 residues. CDR3 DNA sequence: TGTGCCAGCAGTGAAAGTCGTCGGGGAGGGGGCTACACCTTC. This encodes CASSESRRGGGYTF.

A few counts support this clone. The rearrangement joins TRBV7-9 to TRBJ1-1; the D gene is possibly TRBD1 (6 bases). CDR3 size: 13 residues. CDR1 is SEHNR and CDR2 is FQNEAQ in the germline V gene (reference sequence). V was cut by 3 bases and J by 7 bases, with 12 bases left in between. DNA of the CDR3: TGTGCCAGCAGCTTGCCGGGGGCCGTTGAAGCTTTCTTT. Translation: CASSLPGAVEAFF.

V usage is TRBV11-3 and J usage is TRBJ2-2; D unresolved. CDR1 is SGHNT and CDR2 is YENEEA in the germline V gene. The CDR3 consists of 16 residues. Trimming stripped 0 bases from V and 5 bases from J, with 13 bases between. The CDR3 DNA is TGTGCCAGCAGCTTAGATCTGATGGTGGGGACCGGGGAGCTGTTTTTT. This codes for CASSLDLMVGTGELFF.

This chain connects TRBV27 to TRBJ1-5; D possibly corresponds to TRBD1 (6 bases). CDR1 MNHEY and CDR2 SMNVEV come from the germline V gene (reference sequence). The CDR3 is made up of 17 amino acids. The germline V and J ends were trimmed by 5 bases and 1 base, with 18 bases remaining between them. The CDR3 here is CASSLRGVGMSNQPQHF. The CDR3 DNA reads as TGTGCCAGCAGTCTAAGGGGGGTCGGCATGAGCAATCAGCCCCAGCATTTT.

V usage is TRBV19 and J usage is TRBJ1-6; possible D gene TRBD1, 5 bases. Germline CDR1 is LNHDA and CDR2 is SQIVND (reference sequence). The ends were cut back, 6 bases at V and 12 bases at J, with 15 bases in the middle. The CDR3 contains 13 residues. The DNA for the CDR3 is TGTGCCAGTAGCGGTGACGGAAGGGGACCCCTCCACTTT. Its protein is CASSGDGRGPLHF.

The CDR3 nucleotides are TGTGCCAGCAGCAGATCCAGGGGAGGGGGTAATTCACCCCTCCACTTT. Amino acids: CASSRSRGGGNSPLHF. The rearrangement joins TRBV6-6 to TRBJ1-6; D perhaps matches TRBD1 (6 bases). Trimming cost V 6 bases and J 6 bases, with 18 bases left between them. This CDR3 has 16 amino acids. Germline CDR1 and CDR2: MNHNY and SVGAGI (reference sequence).

The chain employs TRBV7-3 and TRBJ2-1; TRBD2 matches at 8 bases. The V segment lost 5 bases and the J segment 8 bases; nucleotides outside the gene matches: 11. Germline-derived CDR1 and CDR2 are SGHTA and FQGTGA. This CDR3 contains 15 residues. As DNA, the CDR3 is TGTGCCAGCAGCCTCGGGAGGGCATCGTTACATGAGCAGTTCTTC. It is translated as CASSLGRASLHEQFF.

The rearrangement uses TRBV5-6 and TRBJ1-3; D call uncertain. V was shortened by 4 bases and J by 4 bases, with 6 bases between the two germline ends. This CDR3 comprises 12 residues. The germline gives CDR1 SGHDT, CDR2 YYEEEE. The CDR3, as DNA: TGTGCCAGCAGCGTCGGAGGAAACACCATATATTTT. Encoded protein: CASSVGGNTIYF.

The V call is TRBV29-1, the J call TRBJ2-1; D is perhaps TRBD1 or TRBD2 (5 bases each). V lost 7 bases and J 3 bases, leaving 16 bases between the germline ends. The CDR3 is 14 amino acids. Germline values: CDR1 SQVTM, CDR2 ANQGSEA. The CDR3, as DNA: TGCAGCGGTGCCAGCCCGGGGCTCTACAATGAGCAGTTCTTC. Translating gives CSGASPGLYNEQFF.

This chain connects TRBV6-4 to TRBJ2-2; D possibly corresponds to TRBD1 (5 bases). The CDR3 is 13 amino acids. From germline, CDR1 is MRHNA and CDR2 SNTAGT. V was pared by 2 bases and J by 4 bases, with 5 bases between. CDR3 DNA sequence: TGTGCCAGCAGTGACCAGGGCACCGGGGAGCTGTTTTTT. Residues: CASSDQGTGELFF.

The chain joins TRBV5-4 to TRBJ1-1; D not certain. Germline V gene lookup returns CDR1 SGHNT and CDR2 YYREEE (reference sequence). Trimming took 1 base from V and 0 from J, leaving 10 bases between them. The CDR3 sequence is 15 residues long. CDR3 bases: TGTGCCAGCAGCTTGCGTGCGGGGATGAACACTGAAGCTTTCTTT. This translates into CASSLRAGMNTEAFF.

The chain recombines TRBV28 with TRBJ2-1; D is perhaps TRBD1 (6 bases). V lost 8 bases to trimming and J lost 6 bases, with 17 bases between them. The CDR3 runs to 14 residues. In germline, CDR1 is MDHEN, CDR2 SYDVKM. As DNA, the CDR3 is TGTGCCAGCTCTCCCATGGACAGACGCAATGAGCAGTTCTTC. As protein: CASSPMDRRNEQFF.